This is a list of T cell receptor beta chains from one sample in a study of T-cell memory formation after mild COVID-19. TCRdb passed the 5' RACE reads through MiXCR, listing each CDR3 protein once. The sample contains 50,000 to 60,000 distinct CDR3 sequences, about a quarter of which appear only once. Sequencing was done on a sample of PBMCs or a T cell subset sorted from them (not recorded which). The receptor source for this set is a man aged 18 to 30 who had mild COVID-19 (a few samples of this study predate the infection). Cell type and time point are not known. Each CDR3 is given with its conserved first and last residue. The D gene is left open where the match is weak. Clone size is stated in some rows and not others, as once, few, many or a class when expanded.

j_call d_call v_call clone_size cdr3_nt cdr3_aa
TRBJ1-1 . TRBV5-1 few TGCGCCAGCAGCCAAGGAGCAGAAGTAAGCACTGAAGCTTTCTTT CASSQGAEVSTEAFF
TRBJ1-2 TRBD1 TRBV5-1 . TGCGCCAGCAGCTTAGGGACAGGGTACTATGGCTACACCTTC CASSLGTGYYGYTF
TRBJ1-2 . TRBV9 . TGTGCCAGCAGCGTAGTACATCCGGGAGACTATGGCTACACCTTC CASSVVHPGDYGYTF
TRBJ2-2 . TRBV14 . TGTGCCAGCAGCAAAGCGGAGGGTTACGGGGAGCTGTTTTTT CASSKAEGYGELFF
TRBJ2-3 TRBD2 TRBV14 . TGTGCCAGCAGCGTCCCAATAGCGGGGAGCACAGATACGCAGTATTTT CASSVPIAGSTDTQYF
TRBJ2-2 . TRBV7-9 few TGTGCCAGCACCCCGGGCCAGCCAAGGGAGCTGTTTTTT CASTPGQPRELFF
TRBJ2-7 . TRBV18 few TGTGCCAGCTCACCCAATCGACTAGTCGCCTACGAGCAGTACTTC CASSPNRLVAYEQYF
TRBJ1-2 . TRBV6-5 few TGTGCCAGCAGGGCGGGTGGGGGCAGTAATGGCTACACCTTC CASRAGGGSNGYTF
TRBJ2-7 . TRBV11-2 few TGTGCCAGCAGCGCGTCACAGGGAGCCTACGAGCAGTACTTC CASSASQGAYEQYF
TRBJ2-5 TRBD1 TRBV12-3/TRBV12-4 . TGTGCCAGCCAGACAGGGAGAGAGACCCAGTACTTC CASQTGRETQYF
TRBJ2-5 . TRBV7-9 . TGTGCCAGCAGCCGAGCTAGGGAAGAGACCCAGTACTTC CASSRAREETQYF
TRBJ1-2 . TRBV20-1 . TGCAGTGCTATTAACCTCAGGGGAGGAGTGGATGGCTACACCTTC CSAINLRGGVDGYTF
TRBJ2-7 . TRBV7-3 few TGTGCCCAAAACCGGGCAGGGCTCTACGAGCAGTACTTC CAQNRAGLYEQYF